A selection of T cell receptor beta chains follows, all from one sample in a study of shared clonotypes between healthy human individuals. Produced via immunoSEQ multiplex PCR; TCRdb's table is partial and in-frame only. Of fewer than 3 million clones in the sample, around 92% were seen once. The sample consisted of naive CD4+ T cells from PBMCs. Receptors originate from a man between 18 and 29 years old in good health. Some clones in this sample may be carry-over from other donors' samples. Each CDR3 is given with its conserved first and last residue. A D gene is named only where the DNA matches it firmly. Clone size is stated in some rows and not others, as once, few, many or a class when expanded.

v_call: TRBV6-5; j_call: TRBJ1-1; clone_size: NA; d_call: TRBD1; cdr3_nt: TGTGCCAGCAGATACAGGGGGAAGACTGAAGCTTTCTTT; cdr3_aa: CASRYRGKTEAFF
v_call: TRBV5-4; j_call: TRBJ2-2; clone_size: NA; d_call: TRBD1; cdr3_nt: TGTGCCAGCAGGTTAGGGACAGGGGTTGAGGAGCTGTTTTTT; cdr3_aa: CASRLGTGVEELFF
v_call: TRBV4-1; j_call: TRBJ2-1; clone_size: NA; d_call: NA; cdr3_nt: TGCGCCAGCAGCCAAGGCCATCCACCTGAAGTAAGGGGGAATGAGCAGTTCTTC; cdr3_aa: CASSQGHPPEVRGNEQFF
v_call: TRBV2; j_call: TRBJ1-2; clone_size: NA; d_call: NA; cdr3_nt: TGTGCCAGCAGTTATACAGGGCTCTATGGCTACACCTTC; cdr3_aa: CASSYTGLYGYTF
v_call: TRBV28; j_call: TRBJ2-2; clone_size: NA; d_call: TRBD2; cdr3_nt: TGTGCCAGCAGTGGCCTCGGACTAGCGGAGAACACCGGGGAGCTGTTTTTT; cdr3_aa: CASSGLGLAENTGELFF
v_call: TRBV28; j_call: TRBJ2-7; clone_size: NA; d_call: TRBD2; cdr3_nt: TGTGCCAGCAGCGCGACCAGGACTAGCGACTACGAGCAGTACTTC; cdr3_aa: CASSATRTSDYEQYF
v_call: TRBV7-2; j_call: TRBJ2-7; clone_size: NA; d_call: NA; cdr3_nt: TGTGCCAGCAGCTTAGTGACAGGAATGGACACCTACGAGCAGTACTTC; cdr3_aa: CASSLVTGMDTYEQYF
v_call: TRBV7-9; j_call: TRBJ2-7; clone_size: once; d_call: NA; cdr3_nt: TGTGCCAGCAGCTTACAACAGGGTAACTACGAGCAGTACTTC; cdr3_aa: CASSLQQGNYEQYF
v_call: TRBV28; j_call: TRBJ1-1; clone_size: NA; d_call: TRBD1; cdr3_nt: TGTGCCAGCAGCTCGACAGGGGGAAGGACTGAAGCTTTCTTT; cdr3_aa: CASSSTGGRTEAFF
v_call: TRBV2; j_call: TRBJ1-4; clone_size: NA; d_call: NA; cdr3_nt: TGTGCCAGCAGTGGGTTTGGGGCGGGGGATGAAAAACTGTTTTTT; cdr3_aa: CASSGFGAGDEKLFF
v_call: TRBV28; j_call: TRBJ1-1; clone_size: NA; d_call: NA; cdr3_nt: TGTGCCAGCAGACGCCTGGACACTGAAGCTTTCTTT; cdr3_aa: CASRRLDTEAFF
v_call: TRBV19; j_call: TRBJ2-2; clone_size: NA; d_call: NA; cdr3_nt: TGTGCCAGTAGTAGCTACAGGGAAAGGGAAACCGGGGAGCTGTTTTTT; cdr3_aa: CASSSYRERETGELFF
v_call: TRBV7-7; j_call: TRBJ1-2; clone_size: once; d_call: NA; cdr3_nt: TGTGCCAGCAGCCCTCTGGTCACCAACTATGGCTACACCTTC; cdr3_aa: CASSPLVTNYGYTF
v_call: TRBV29-1; j_call: TRBJ2-5; clone_size: NA; d_call: TRBD1; cdr3_nt: TGCAGCGGAGGGGGCACCGAGACCCAGTACTTC; cdr3_aa: CSGGGTETQYF
v_call: TRBV28; j_call: TRBJ1-4; clone_size: NA; d_call: TRBD1; cdr3_nt: TGTGCCAGCAGTTCTCGACAGGGCTCTAATGAAAAACTGTTTTTT; cdr3_aa: CASSSRQGSNEKLFF
v_call: TRBV5-1; j_call: TRBJ1-4; clone_size: NA; d_call: TRBD1; cdr3_nt: TGCGCCAGCAGCTTAAACCCGGGACAGGGAGGTGAAAAACTGTTTTTT; cdr3_aa: CASSLNPGQGGEKLFF
v_call: TRBV30; j_call: TRBJ1-5; clone_size: NA; d_call: TRBD1; cdr3_nt: TGTGCCTGGAGGCCTGGACAGGCGACGAATCAGCCCCAGCATTTT; cdr3_aa: CAWRPGQATNQPQHF
v_call: TRBV7-9; j_call: TRBJ2-7; clone_size: NA; d_call: TRBD2; cdr3_nt: TGTGCCAGCAGCCTCTGGACTAGCGGGCGAGCAGGAGCCTACGAGCAGTACTTC; cdr3_aa: CASSLWTSGRAGAYEQYF
v_call: TRBV7-7; j_call: TRBJ2-2; clone_size: NA; d_call: NA; cdr3_nt: TGTGCCAGCAGCCCTCGGATTCCCGGGACCGGGGAGCTGTTTTTT; cdr3_aa: CASSPRIPGTGELFF
v_call: TRBV6-5; j_call: TRBJ1-3; clone_size: NA; d_call: NA; cdr3_nt: TGTGCCAGCAGTTACTCGACGGGTGGAAACACCATATATTTT; cdr3_aa: CASSYSTGGNTIYF
v_call: TRBV5-1; j_call: TRBJ2-7; clone_size: NA; d_call: TRBD1; cdr3_nt: TGCGCCAGCAGCGGCAGACAGGGGCCAACCTACGAGCAGTACTTC; cdr3_aa: CASSGRQGPTYEQYF
v_call: TRBV2; j_call: TRBJ2-5; clone_size: NA; d_call: NA; cdr3_nt: TGTGCCAGCAGTGAACCGGGGATCCGGCAAGAGACCCAGTACTTC; cdr3_aa: CASSEPGIRQETQYF
v_call: TRBV2; j_call: TRBJ1-2; clone_size: few; d_call: NA; cdr3_nt: TGTGCCAGCAGCACCCAGGGCTATGGCTACACCTTC; cdr3_aa: CASSTQGYGYTF
v_call: TRBV5-4; j_call: TRBJ2-7; clone_size: NA; d_call: NA; cdr3_nt: TGTGCCAGCAGCTTGGTCGGCAGCTACGAGCAGTACTTC; cdr3_aa: CASSLVGSYEQYF
v_call: TRBV27; j_call: TRBJ2-7; clone_size: NA; d_call: NA; cdr3_nt: TGTGCCAGCAGTTCCCGAGCCTGGGCGGCCTCCTACGAGCAGTACTTC; cdr3_aa: CASSSRAWAASYEQYF
v_call: TRBV19; j_call: TRBJ1-2; clone_size: NA; d_call: NA; cdr3_nt: TGTGCCAGTAGTATAGTCTCGACAGGCAAGTATGGCTACACCTTC; cdr3_aa: CASSIVSTGKYGYTF
v_call: TRBV9; j_call: TRBJ1-2; clone_size: few; d_call: NA; cdr3_nt: TGTGCCAGCAGCCCTAGTCCGGGAGGGAACTATGGCTACACCTTC; cdr3_aa: CASSPSPGGNYGYTF
v_call: TRBV28; j_call: TRBJ2-3; clone_size: NA; d_call: NA; cdr3_nt: TGTGCCAGCAGTTTAGCGGGGCTGCATTTAGATACGCAGTATTTT; cdr3_aa: CASSLAGLHLDTQYF
v_call: TRBV2; j_call: TRBJ1-1; clone_size: few; d_call: TRBD1; cdr3_nt: TGTGCCAGCAGGGGGGACAGCGACACTGAAGCTTTCTTT; cdr3_aa: CASRGDSDTEAFF
v_call: TRBV4-2; j_call: TRBJ2-1; clone_size: NA; d_call: TRBD2; cdr3_nt: TGTGCCAGCAGCCAAGGGGCGGGAGGGCCCTCAGGTGAGCAGTTCTTC; cdr3_aa: CASSQGAGGPSGEQFF
v_call: TRBV2; j_call: TRBJ2-7; clone_size: NA; d_call: NA; cdr3_nt: TGTGCCAGCTCCCCCCGAACCGAGGACAGCTCCTACGAGCAGTACTTC; cdr3_aa: CASSPRTEDSSYEQYF
v_call: TRBV10-3; j_call: TRBJ1-2; clone_size: NA; d_call: TRBD1; cdr3_nt: TGTGCCATCAGCGCCGGGGGGGACAGGGCCTATGGCTACACCTTC; cdr3_aa: CAISAGGDRAYGYTF
v_call: TRBV29-1; j_call: TRBJ2-4; clone_size: NA; d_call: NA; cdr3_nt: TGCAGCGTTGAATTCCGGGGGACGCTGTACTTC; cdr3_aa: CSVEFRGTLYF
v_call: TRBV11-3; j_call: TRBJ2-2; clone_size: NA; d_call: NA; cdr3_nt: TGTGCCAGCAGCCGTCCGGACGGGGAGCTGTTTTTT; cdr3_aa: CASSRPDGELFF
v_call: TRBV5-1; j_call: TRBJ2-6; clone_size: NA; d_call: NA; cdr3_nt: TGCGCCAGCAGCTTTCAGTCAATCCGACCCTCTGGGGCCAACGTCCTGACTTTC; cdr3_aa: CASSFQSIRPSGANVLTF
v_call: TRBV7-9; j_call: TRBJ1-1; clone_size: NA; d_call: NA; cdr3_nt: TGTGCCAGCAGCCTCGCATCGGGCTATAACACTGAAGCTTTCTTT; cdr3_aa: CASSLASGYNTEAFF
v_call: TRBV6-1; j_call: TRBJ1-1; clone_size: few; d_call: TRBD1; cdr3_nt: TGTGCCAGCAGCCTAGGACAGGGGAGTAACACTGAAGCTTTCTTT; cdr3_aa: CASSLGQGSNTEAFF
v_call: TRBV28; j_call: TRBJ2-7; clone_size: once; d_call: NA; cdr3_nt: TGTGCCAGCAGCCCAGGTCCGGGGTTTGGCTACGAGCAGTACTTC; cdr3_aa: CASSPGPGFGYEQYF
v_call: TRBV25-1; j_call: TRBJ1-1; clone_size: NA; d_call: NA; cdr3_nt: TGTGCCAGCAGTCAACCCGGGGGTGGGACTGAAGCTTTCTTT; cdr3_aa: CASSQPGGGTEAFF
v_call: TRBV7-2; j_call: TRBJ2-7; clone_size: once; d_call: NA; cdr3_nt: TGTGCCAGCAGCCGAGTGGGGCTAGGGTACTACGAGCAGTACTTC; cdr3_aa: CASSRVGLGYYEQYF
v_call: TRBV18; j_call: TRBJ2-4; clone_size: NA; d_call: NA; cdr3_nt: TGTGCCAGCTCACCAAACCGACTAAACATTCAGTACTTC; cdr3_aa: CASSPNRLNIQYF
v_call: TRBV30; j_call: TRBJ1-3; clone_size: NA; d_call: NA; cdr3_nt: TGTGCCTGGAGTGTCGGAGGGAACTCTGGAAACACCATATATTTT; cdr3_aa: CAWSVGGNSGNTIYF
v_call: TRBV5-1; j_call: TRBJ2-7; clone_size: NA; d_call: NA; cdr3_nt: TGCGCCAGCAGTTATACCGGGGCTAGGGGCTACGAGCAGTACTTC; cdr3_aa: CASSYTGARGYEQYF
v_call: TRBV5-1; j_call: TRBJ2-3; clone_size: NA; d_call: TRBD1; cdr3_nt: TGCGCCAGCAGCTTGGCGGGGACAGGGGGAGATACGCAGTATTTT; cdr3_aa: CASSLAGTGGDTQYF
v_call: TRBV6-1; j_call: TRBJ1-2; clone_size: NA; d_call: NA; cdr3_nt: TGTGCCAGCAGTGAGACGGGACTCCGCTACACCTTC; cdr3_aa: CASSETGLRYTF
v_call: TRBV19; j_call: TRBJ1-2; clone_size: NA; d_call: TRBD1; cdr3_nt: TGTGCCAGTAGTATCGATAGGACAGGAGCTAACTATGGCTACACCTTC; cdr3_aa: CASSIDRTGANYGYTF
v_call: TRBV5-1; j_call: TRBJ1-4; clone_size: NA; d_call: TRBD1; cdr3_nt: TGCGCCAGCAGCCCGGGACAGGGTGGAGAAAAACTGTTTTTT; cdr3_aa: CASSPGQGGEKLFF
v_call: TRBV2; j_call: TRBJ1-5; clone_size: NA; d_call: NA; cdr3_nt: TGTGCCAGCAGTGTAGGGGGTCCCAATCAGCCCCAGCATTTT; cdr3_aa: CASSVGGPNQPQHF
v_call: TRBV28; j_call: TRBJ1-2; clone_size: NA; d_call: TRBD1; cdr3_nt: TGTGCCAGCACCTCCCCCGGGACAGCCTATGGCTACACCTTC; cdr3_aa: CASTSPGTAYGYTF
v_call: TRBV28; j_call: TRBJ2-7; clone_size: NA; d_call: TRBD2; cdr3_nt: TGTGCCAGCAGTCTTCGACTAGCAAGCGAGCAGTACTTC; cdr3_aa: CASSLRLASEQYF
v_call: TRBV6-5; j_call: TRBJ2-5; clone_size: NA; d_call: NA; cdr3_nt: TGTGCCAGCAGTTACTCGAGATTGACAGCCTACGAGACCCAGTACTTC; cdr3_aa: CASSYSRLTAYETQYF
v_call: TRBV4-1; j_call: TRBJ2-7; clone_size: NA; d_call: TRBD2; cdr3_nt: TGCGCCAGCAGCCAGGATAGGACTAGGCGCTACGAGCAGTACTTC; cdr3_aa: CASSQDRTRRYEQYF
v_call: TRBV5-1; j_call: TRBJ2-5; clone_size: NA; d_call: TRBD1; cdr3_nt: TGCGCCAGCAGTTCCAGGGGGCGAGAGACCCAGTACTTC; cdr3_aa: CASSSRGRETQYF
v_call: TRBV5-1; j_call: TRBJ2-3; clone_size: NA; d_call: TRBD2; cdr3_nt: TGCGCCAGCAGCTTGGGTTCACTAGCGGACACAGATACGCAGTATTTT; cdr3_aa: CASSLGSLADTDTQYF
v_call: TRBV6-5; j_call: TRBJ1-3; clone_size: NA; d_call: NA; cdr3_nt: TGTGCCAGCAGTTACAGCCAGATGAGCTCTGGAAACACCATATATTTT; cdr3_aa: CASSYSQMSSGNTIYF
v_call: TRBV14; j_call: TRBJ1-1; clone_size: NA; d_call: TRBD1; cdr3_nt: TGTGCCAGCAGCCTCGACAGGGGAACTGAAGCTTTCTTT; cdr3_aa: CASSLDRGTEAFF
v_call: TRBV7-9; j_call: TRBJ2-7; clone_size: NA; d_call: TRBD1; cdr3_nt: TGTGCCAGCAGCGCGACAGGGATCCCCTACGAGCAGTACTTC; cdr3_aa: CASSATGIPYEQYF